One sample yielded the 29 T cell receptor beta chains listed below, sequenced in a study of radiation and T cells in renal cell carcinoma. TCRdb keeps only in-frame clones here, not all; method: immunoSEQ multiplex PCR. This sample has around 70,000 clones; roughly 87% occur once, and the top ten carry about 6%. The sample's time point: blood 2 weeks post-SBRT. Treatment here: 15 Gy SBRT to primary tumor, nephrectomy 4 weeks later. The sample consisted of blood, taken from a patient whose treatment included radiotherapy and nephrectomy. These receptors all stem from a man between 60 and 70 years old with renal cell carcinoma.

The V and J genes are TRBV27 and TRBJ2-1; TRBD1 might be the D (7 bases). Between the trimmed V and J ends, which lost 5 bases and 3 bases, there was a span of 14 bases. Germline lookup yields CDR1 MNHEY and CDR2 SMNVEV (reference sequence). This CDR3 region has 15 residues. For the CDR3, the DNA is TGTGCCAGCAGTCTCCCAGGGGGACTCTACAATGAGCAGTTCTTC. This sequence encodes CASSLPGGLYNEQFF.

CDR3 DNA sequence: TGTGCCAGTAGTCCGCAGGGGTCCGGGGAGCTGTTTTTT. Translation gives CASSPQGSGELFF. The V and J genes are TRBV19 and TRBJ2-2; tentatively, D is TRBD1 (6 bases). This CDR3 is built from 13 residues. Trimming removed 5 bases at V and 6 bases at J, with 10 bases between. CDR1 LNHDA and CDR2 SQIVND come from the germline V gene (reference sequence).

In this sample, this clone turned up a few times. The rearrangement joins TRBV27 to TRBJ2-1, with no clear D. The V and J ends lost 0 bases and 4 bases respectively, with 10 bases between them. The germline V gene has CDR1 MNHEY and CDR2 SMNVEV (reference sequence). The length of the CDR3 is 15 residues. The DNA for the CDR3 is TGTGCCAGCAGTTTATCTAAGGGTCGTTACAATGAGCAGTTCTTC. This sequence encodes CASSLSKGRYNEQFF.

In its sample, this clone was seen a few times. V gene TRBV2 combines with J gene TRBJ2-3; perhaps TRBD2 as D (5 bases). V lost 3 bases to trimming and J lost 6 bases, with 7 bases between them. CDR1 and CDR2 (germline): SNHLY, FYNNEI. This CDR3 spans 12 amino acids. DNA of the CDR3: TGTGCCAGCAGTGACTGGACTGATACGCAGTATTTT. It yields the protein CASSDWTDTQYF.

The chain is built from TRBV11-2 and TRBJ2-7, with D possibly being TRBD1 or TRBD2 (5 bases each). Germline lookup yields CDR1 SGHAT and CDR2 FQNNGV. V dropped 7 bases and J dropped 2 bases, with 18 bases sitting between them. The CDR3 loop spans 15 amino acids. Here the CDR3 reads CASTAGTAPPYEQYF. CDR3 coding DNA: TGTGCCAGCACCGCCGGGACGGCCCCCCCCTACGAGCAGTACTTC.

The V and J genes are TRBV9 and TRBJ1-2; TRBD1 aligns across 8 bases. The CDR3 is made up of 14 amino acids. CDR1 and CDR2 from the germline V gene are SGDLS and YYNGEE. The V and J ends lost 0 bases and 6 bases, in that order; junction bases with no gene match: 4. The CDR3 protein is CASSVADRANGYTF. CDR3 nucleotides: TGTGCCAGCAGCGTAGCGGACAGGGCTAATGGCTACACCTTC.

This sequence joins TRBV19 and TRBJ2-7, with no clear D. Germline values: CDR1 LNHDA, CDR2 SQIVND (reference sequence). Trimming left V 3 bases short and J 2 bases short, with 14 bases between. The CDR3 totals 15 residues. The CDR3 is CASSIRHLYPYEQYF. The CDR3 nucleotides read TGTGCCAGTAGTATTCGCCATCTGTACCCCTACGAGCAGTACTTC.

This chain connects TRBV19 to TRBJ1-1; unclear D gene. Germline V CDR1 and CDR2: LNHDA, SQIVND (reference sequence). V shed 3 bases and J shed 7 bases, with 9 bases lying between them. CDR3 length: 12 residues. The CDR3: CASSISRSEAFF. The CDR3 nucleotides are TGTGCCAGTAGTATCTCCCGGAGTGAAGCTTTCTTT.

The V gene is TRBV29-1, the J gene TRBJ2-2; D remains ambiguous. Trimming took off 1 base at V and 8 bases at J, with 8 bases between the two ends. Germline assignment: CDR1 SQVTM and CDR2 ANQGSEA. The CDR3 contains 12 residues. The CDR3: CSVEVLRGELFF. Written as DNA, the CDR3 is TGCAGCGTTGAAGTGCTTCGGGGGGAGCTGTTTTTT.

The chain joins TRBV6-1 to TRBJ2-3; D is unclear. V gave up 4 bases and J gave up 3 bases, with 11 bases separating them. The CDR3 totals 14 residues. Germline V gives CDR1 MNHNS, CDR2 SASEGT. The CDR3 spells CASSASSWTDTQYF. DNA of the CDR3: TGTGCCAGCAGTGCCTCCTCGTGGACAGATACGCAGTATTTT.

This chain uses TRBV5-1 with TRBJ1-5, with 8 bases fitting TRBD1. The CDR3 spans 17 residues. The V segment lost 4 bases and the J segment 0 bases; nucleotides outside the gene matches: 9. CDR1 and CDR2 from the germline V gene are SGHRS and YFSETQ. The CDR3 loop reads CASSPGQGPLSNQPQHF. In DNA form, the CDR3 reads TGCGCCAGCAGCCCCGGACAGGGCCCTCTTAGCAATCAGCCCCAGCATTTT.

The chain uses TRBV5-1 and TRBJ2-3, with TRBD2 as a possible D gene (5 bases). This CDR3 region has 17 residues. The V end was cut by 3 bases, the J end by 0 bases, with 17 bases between. In germline, CDR1 is SGHRS, CDR2 YFSETQ. The CDR3 coding sequence is TGCGCCAGCAGCTCTAGAAACGGGGTGGCTAGCACAGATACGCAGTATTTT. It is translated as CASSSRNGVASTDTQYF.

The chain joins TRBV19 to TRBJ2-5; perhaps TRBD1 as D (5 bases). The V gene lost 8 bases and the J gene lost 5 bases, with 12 bases spanning the gap. The CDR3 has 12 residues. Germline V lookup: CDR1 LNHDA, CDR2 SQIVND (reference sequence). The CDR3 sequence: CASSSGRETQYF. In DNA form, the CDR3 reads TGTGCCAGTTCCTCAGGGCGGGAGACCCAGTACTTC.

J is TRBJ2-7 and V is TRBV6-5, with TRBD2 matching over 10 bases. Trimming cost V 0 bases and J 0 bases; bases outside gene matches: 2. CDR3 length equals 16 residues. Germline V gene data show CDR1 as MNHEY and CDR2 as SVGAGI. The CDR3 spells CASSYSPSGSSYEQYF. CDR3 bases: TGTGCCAGCAGTTACTCCCCTAGCGGGAGCTCCTACGAGCAGTACTTC.

Only a few counts were recorded for this clone. The J gene is TRBJ2-1, the V gene TRBV7-9; no firm D call. CDR1 and CDR2 (germline): SEHNR, FQNEAQ (reference sequence). The CDR3 runs to 12 residues. Between the trimmed V and J ends, which lost 1 base and 12 bases, there was a span of 10 bases. The CDR3 loop is CASSLENSGQFF. The DNA of the CDR3 is TGTGCCAGCAGCTTAGAAAACAGTGGGCAGTTCTTC.

As DNA, the CDR3 is TGTGCCAGCTTCGTAACAGGTGCCTACGAGCAGTACTTC. Translated: CASFVTGAYEQYF. The V call is TRBV6-5, the J call TRBJ2-7, with TRBD1 as a possible D gene (5 bases). V was trimmed by 8 bases and J by 2 bases, leaving 13 bases between them. In germline, CDR1 is MNHEY, CDR2 SVGAGI. CDR3 size: 13 residues.

V and J are TRBV7-2 and TRBJ2-7; unclear D gene. CDR1 is SGHTA and CDR2 is FQGNSA in the germline V gene. The CDR3 spans 13 residues. V lost 1 base and J 3 bases, leaving 7 bases between the germline ends. CDR3 sequence: CASSLEQFYEQYF. The CDR3 DNA is TGTGCCAGCAGCTTAGAACAGTTCTACGAGCAGTACTTC.

The chain has TRBV30 and TRBJ2-1; 7 nucleotides agree with TRBD2. This CDR3 contains 14 residues. V shed 1 base and J 3 bases; nucleotides not matched to a gene: 3. Looked up from germline, CDR1 is GTSNPN and CDR2 is SVGIG (reference sequence). CDR3 amino acids: CAWSGGRDYNEQFF. The CDR3 DNA is TGTGCCTGGAGTGGTGGGAGGGACTACAATGAGCAGTTCTTC. The full variable domain, in which reference TRBV30 and TRBJ2-1 provide the parts outside the CDR3, is SQTIHQWPATLVQPVGSPLSLECTVEGTSNPNLYWYRQAAGRGLQLLFYSVGIGQISSEVPQNLSASRPQDRQFILSSKKLLLSDSGFYLCAWSGGRDYNEQFFGPGTRLTVL.

This clone is a singleton in its sample. This chain uses TRBV5-1 with TRBJ1-4, with TRBD1 matching over 8 bases. V was pared by 0 bases and J by 0 bases, with 10 bases of the junction left unmatched. The CDR3 totals 19 residues. Germline values: CDR1 SGHRS, CDR2 YFSETQ. CDR3 nucleotides: TGCGCCAGCAGCTTGGGTGGACAGGGCGTCTGGACAACTAATGAAAAACTGTTTTTT. Translated, it gives CASSLGGQGVWTTNEKLFF.

The rearrangement links TRBV5-4 to TRBJ2-5; D remains unclear. This CDR3 spans 14 amino acids. Per the germline V gene, CDR1 is SGHNT and CDR2 is YYREEE (reference sequence). V shed 1 base and J shed 4 bases, with 11 bases lying between them. The CDR3 sequence: CASSLPPHGETQYF. CDR3 in DNA: TGTGCCAGCAGCTTGCCCCCACATGGAGAGACCCAGTACTTC.

The gene calls are TRBV18 and TRBJ1-3, with a weak D call TRBD1 (6 bases). This CDR3 is 16 amino acids long. Trimming pared 4 bases from V and 9 bases from J, leaving 22 bases between. Germline assignment: CDR1 KGHSH and CDR2 LQKENI. The CDR3 spells CASSLLQGGTDGTIYF. CDR3 coding DNA: TGTGCCAGCTCACTTCTTCAAGGGGGGACGGATGGCACCATATATTTT.

The rearrangement links TRBV7-2 to TRBJ2-3; 14 bases agree with TRBD2. Germline V CDR1 and CDR2: SGHTA, FQGNSA. The CDR3 is 17 residues long. The J segment lost 4 bases and the V segment lost 5 bases, leaving 8 bases of the junction unmatched. The CDR3 here is CASSQTSGRVIADTQYF. DNA for the CDR3: TGTGCCAGCAGCCAGACTAGCGGGAGGGTGATCGCAGATACGCAGTATTTT.

The CDR3 sequence is CASSLYTGTGGPGEAFF. DNA for the CDR3: TGTGCCAGCAGTTTATACACTGGGACAGGGGGACCCGGTGAAGCTTTCTTT. This chain connects TRBV27 to TRBJ1-1, with 11 bases fitting TRBD1. CDR3 size: 17 residues. With V trimmed by 1 base and J by 7 bases, 11 bases remained unmatched. Germline V CDR1 and CDR2: MNHEY, SMNVEV (reference sequence).

The J gene is TRBJ1-2, the V gene TRBV9; TRBD1 might be the D (6 bases). The CDR3 extends over 11 amino acids. The germline V gene encodes CDR1 SGDLS and CDR2 YYNGEE. Trimming cost V 0 bases and J 10 bases, with 7 bases left between them. As DNA, the CDR3 is TGTGCCAGCAGCGTAGGGACAGACTACACCTTC. Its protein product is CASSVGTDYTF.

The chain carries TRBV28 and TRBJ2-7, with 7 bases identical to TRBD2. The ends lost 6 bases at V and 7 bases at J; junction bases unmatched: 9. Germline V CDR1 and CDR2: MDHEN, SYDVKM. This CDR3 comprises 13 residues. The CDR3 bases are TGTGCCAGCAGCCTAGGACTAGTTGGAGAGCAGTACTTC. This sequence encodes CASSLGLVGEQYF.

The chain couples TRBV5-1 to TRBJ2-3, with 10 bases that match TRBD2. J was trimmed by 3 bases and V by 4 bases; bases with no gene match: 5. The length of the CDR3 is 15 residues. Per the germline V gene, CDR1 is SGHRS and CDR2 is YFSETQ. The CDR3 region is CASSPLAGVTDTQYF. The DNA of the CDR3 is TGCGCCAGCAGCCCCCTAGCGGGAGTTACAGATACGCAGTATTTT.

The chain is built from TRBV11-2 and TRBJ1-1; weak D call: TRBD1 (6 bases). The germline gives CDR1 SGHAT, CDR2 FQNNGV. This CDR3 spans 17 amino acids. Trimming pared 5 bases from V and 3 bases from J, leaving 22 bases between. As DNA, the CDR3 is TGTGCCAGCAGCCTTCACAGGGAACCCCAACGGTACACTGAAGCTTTCTTT. This translates into CASSLHREPQRYTEAFF.

The J gene is TRBJ2-2, the V gene TRBV5-1, with D tentatively TRBD2 (5 bases). V was shortened by 2 bases and J by 6 bases, with 8 bases between the two germline ends. Looked up from germline, CDR1 is SGHRS and CDR2 is YFSETQ. The CDR3 has 13 amino acids. CDR3 DNA sequence: TGCGCCAGCAGCTTCTCTAGCCCCGGGGAGCTGTTTTTT. Amino acids: CASSFSSPGELFF.

The V call is TRBV2, the J call TRBJ2-3, with D tentatively TRBD1 (6 bases). The CDR3 is 16 residues long. Germline V gene sequence: CDR1 SNHLY, CDR2 FYNNEI. The V end lost 7 bases, the J end lost 2 bases, and 19 bases lay between the germline ends. Written as DNA, the CDR3 is TGTGCCAGCAATCCCCAAACAGGGTATTACACAGATACGCAGTATTTT. It is translated as CASNPQTGYYTDTQYF.